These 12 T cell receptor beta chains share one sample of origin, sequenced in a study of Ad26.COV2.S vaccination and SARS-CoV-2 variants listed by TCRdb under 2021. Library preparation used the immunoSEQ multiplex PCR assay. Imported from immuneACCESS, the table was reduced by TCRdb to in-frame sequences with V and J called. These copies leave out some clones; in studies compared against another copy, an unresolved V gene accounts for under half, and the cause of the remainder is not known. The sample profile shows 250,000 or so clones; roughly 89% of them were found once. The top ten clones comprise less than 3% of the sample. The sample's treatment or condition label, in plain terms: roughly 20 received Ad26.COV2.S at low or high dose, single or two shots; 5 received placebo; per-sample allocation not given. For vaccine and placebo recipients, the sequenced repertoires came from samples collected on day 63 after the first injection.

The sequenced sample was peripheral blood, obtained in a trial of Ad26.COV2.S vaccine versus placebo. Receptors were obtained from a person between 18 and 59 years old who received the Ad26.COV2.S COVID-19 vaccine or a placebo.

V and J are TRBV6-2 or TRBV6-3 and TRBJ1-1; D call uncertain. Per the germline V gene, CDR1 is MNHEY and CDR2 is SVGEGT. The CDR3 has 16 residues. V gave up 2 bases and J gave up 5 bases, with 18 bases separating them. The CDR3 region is CASSYRRVGWGTEAFF. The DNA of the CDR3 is TGTGCCAGCAGTTACCGGAGGGTTGGTTGGGGTACTGAAGCTTTCTTT.

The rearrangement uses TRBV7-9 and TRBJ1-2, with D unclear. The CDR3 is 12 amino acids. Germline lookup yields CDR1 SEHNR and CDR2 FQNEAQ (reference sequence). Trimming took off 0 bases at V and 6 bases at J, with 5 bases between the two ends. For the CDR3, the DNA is TGTGCCAGCAGCTTAGCGTCTAATGGCTACACCTTC. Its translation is CASSLASNGYTF.

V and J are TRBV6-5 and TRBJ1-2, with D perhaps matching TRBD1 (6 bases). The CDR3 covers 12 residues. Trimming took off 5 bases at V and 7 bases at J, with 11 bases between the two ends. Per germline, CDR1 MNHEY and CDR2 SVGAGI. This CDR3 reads CASSTSGAGYTF. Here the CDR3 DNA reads TGTGCCAGCAGTACCTCGGGGGCTGGCTACACCTTC.

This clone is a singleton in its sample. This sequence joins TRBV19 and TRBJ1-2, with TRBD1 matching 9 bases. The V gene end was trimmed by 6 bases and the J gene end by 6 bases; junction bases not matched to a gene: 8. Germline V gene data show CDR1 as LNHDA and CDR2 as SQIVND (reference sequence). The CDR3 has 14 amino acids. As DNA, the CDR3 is TGTGCCAGTAGCGGGACAGGGAATGCGAATGGCTACACCTTC. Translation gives CASSGTGNANGYTF.

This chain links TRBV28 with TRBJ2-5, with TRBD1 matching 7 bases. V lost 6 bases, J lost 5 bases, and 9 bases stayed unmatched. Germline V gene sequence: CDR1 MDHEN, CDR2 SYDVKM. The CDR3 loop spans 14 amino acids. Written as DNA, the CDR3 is TGTGCCAGCAGCGTCTCGGACAGGCGCGAGACCCAGTACTTC. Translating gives CASSVSDRRETQYF.

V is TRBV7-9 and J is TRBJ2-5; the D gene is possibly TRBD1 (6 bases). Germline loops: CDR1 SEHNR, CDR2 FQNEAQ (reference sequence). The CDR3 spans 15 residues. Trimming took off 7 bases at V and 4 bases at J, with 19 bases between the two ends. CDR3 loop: CASNPISGVRETQYF. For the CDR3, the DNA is TGTGCCAGCAACCCGATTTCAGGGGTCAGAGAGACCCAGTACTTC.

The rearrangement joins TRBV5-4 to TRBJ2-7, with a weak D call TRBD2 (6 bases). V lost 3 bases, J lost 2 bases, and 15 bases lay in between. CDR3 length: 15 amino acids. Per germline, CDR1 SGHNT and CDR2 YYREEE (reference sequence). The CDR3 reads CASSSAGSSAYEQYV. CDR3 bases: TGTGCCAGCAGCTCTGCGGGGTCTTCGGCCTACGAGCAGTACGTC.

The CDR3 coding sequence is TGTGCCAGCAGAGCCGACAGGGGGCACCAAGAGACCCAGTACTTC. Amino acid sequence: CASRADRGHQETQYF. The chain uses TRBV6-5 and TRBJ2-5; 10 positions agree with TRBD1. Germline V gene lookup returns CDR1 MNHEY and CDR2 SVGAGI. V shed 6 bases and J 0 bases; nucleotides not matched to a gene: 4. The CDR3 loop spans 15 amino acids.

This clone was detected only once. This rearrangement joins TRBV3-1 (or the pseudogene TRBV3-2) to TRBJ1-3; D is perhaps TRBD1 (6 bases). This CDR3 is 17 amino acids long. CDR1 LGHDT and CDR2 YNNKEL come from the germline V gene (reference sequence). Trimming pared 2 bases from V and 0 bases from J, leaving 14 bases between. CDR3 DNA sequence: TGTGCCAGCAGCCAACAGACAGGCGGCTTCTCTGGAAACACCATATATTTT. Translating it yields CASSQQTGGFSGNTIYF.

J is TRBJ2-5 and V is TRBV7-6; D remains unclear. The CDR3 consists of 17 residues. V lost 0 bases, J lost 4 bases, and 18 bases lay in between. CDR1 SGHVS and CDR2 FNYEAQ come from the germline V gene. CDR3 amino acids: CASSLAYRVVTPETQYF. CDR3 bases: TGTGCCAGCAGCTTAGCATACCGGGTCGTAACCCCAGAGACCCAGTACTTC.

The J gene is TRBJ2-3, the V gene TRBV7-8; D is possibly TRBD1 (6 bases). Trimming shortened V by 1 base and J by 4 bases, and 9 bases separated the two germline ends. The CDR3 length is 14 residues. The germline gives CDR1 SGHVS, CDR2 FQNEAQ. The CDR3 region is CASSLVQGPDTQYF. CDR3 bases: TGTGCCAGCAGCTTAGTACAGGGTCCAGATACGCAGTATTTT.

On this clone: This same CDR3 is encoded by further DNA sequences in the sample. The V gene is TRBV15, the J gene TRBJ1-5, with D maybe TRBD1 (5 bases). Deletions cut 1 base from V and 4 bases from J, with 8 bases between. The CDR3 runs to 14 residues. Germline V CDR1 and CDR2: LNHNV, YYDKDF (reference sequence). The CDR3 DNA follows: TGTGCCACCAGCAGAGGTGGGGGGAATCAGCCCCAGCATTTT. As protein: CATSRGGGNQPQHF.